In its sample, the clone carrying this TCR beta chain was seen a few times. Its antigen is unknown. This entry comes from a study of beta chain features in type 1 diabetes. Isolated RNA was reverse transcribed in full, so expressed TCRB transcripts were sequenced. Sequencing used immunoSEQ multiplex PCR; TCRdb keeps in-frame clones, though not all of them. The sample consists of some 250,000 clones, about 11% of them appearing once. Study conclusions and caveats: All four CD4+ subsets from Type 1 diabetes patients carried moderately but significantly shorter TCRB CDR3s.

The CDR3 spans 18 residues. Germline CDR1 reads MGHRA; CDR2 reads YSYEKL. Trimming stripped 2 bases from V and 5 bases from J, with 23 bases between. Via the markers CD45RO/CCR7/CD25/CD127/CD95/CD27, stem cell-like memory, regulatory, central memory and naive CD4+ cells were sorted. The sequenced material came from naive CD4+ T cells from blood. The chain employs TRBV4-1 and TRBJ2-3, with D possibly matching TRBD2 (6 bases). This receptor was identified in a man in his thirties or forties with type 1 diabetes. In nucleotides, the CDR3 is TGCGCCAGCAGCCAATACCCGTCCGGGCGGGGTGGGGGAGATACGCAGTATTTT. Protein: CASSQYPSGRGGGDTQYF.